Below, one TCR beta chain is given with its context. The source of the sample is a study of shared clonotypes between healthy human individuals. The CDR3 extends over 16 amino acids. J gave up 2 bases and V 5 bases, and 6 bases lay outside the gene matches. Per the germline V gene, CDR1 is WNHNN and CDR2 is SYGVQD (reference sequence). CD45RA+ naive and CD45RA-negative memory subsets were separated from CD4+ cells. TCRdb keeps only in-frame clones here, not all; method: immunoSEQ multiplex PCR. Counted here are 2,500,000 or so clones, 85% to 95% occurring once; the ten biggest clones make up about 0.13%.

Sequencing was carried out using naive CD4+ T cells sorted from blood. Specified subset: CD45RA+ positively selected. This receptor was obtained from a man aged 18 to 29 in good health. The chain has TRBV10-1 and TRBJ2-7, with 13 bases identical to TRBD2. CDR3 sequence reads: CASSPGTSGNAYEQYF. CDR3 bases: TGCGCCAGCAGTCCCGGGACTAGCGGGAATGCCTACGAGCAGTACTTC.